This T cell receptor beta chain was documented in a study of blood T cell repertoires in COVID-19. Study background: Collection of acute and convalescent COVID-19 samples took place in the United States, Italy and Spain. Sources were T cells, B-cell-depleted T cells, or PBMCs; the material itself was cDNA or gDNA.

Authors' methods: Estimates of nucleated cell counts were drawn from the amplification of reference gene primers. Here immunoSEQ multiplex PCR was the method, and the copy in TCRdb shows in-frame clones only, minus some. V, J and clone size reflect that table, while D and trimming were determined from the DNA. Of around 260,000 clones listed, less than 90% are singletons. The CDR3 loop spans 14 amino acids. V gave up 3 bases and J gave up 4 bases; unmatched junction bases: 2. The V gene's germline CDR1 is SGHTA and CDR2 FQGNSA. This chain connects TRBV7-2 to TRBJ1-4, with 7 nucleotides matching TRBD1. Sequenced material: peripheral blood. The TCR comes from a man in his sixties who had recovered from COVID-19. The CDR3 bases are TGTGCCAGCAGCTTCAACAGGGGTAATGAAAAACTGTTTTTT. It translates to CASSFNRGNEKLFF.